The 12 T cell receptor beta chains below come from one sample, sequenced in a study of T cell repertoires in cytomegalovirus infection. TCRdb called the reads again in MiXCR, with one record for every CDR3 protein. The sample records some 500,000 distinct CDR3 sequences, 25% to 35% being singletons. These receptors have no known antigen. Material: cultured PBMCs, obtained from culture after CMV antigen stimulation. The receptors originated from a human donor in good health (CMV status not recorded). Some clones in this sample may be carry-over from other donors' samples.

The rearrangement joins TRBV27 to TRBJ2-1; D might be TRBD2 (5 bases). The germline V gene encodes CDR1 MNHEY and CDR2 SMNVEV (reference sequence). This CDR3 region has 14 residues. V dropped 5 bases and J dropped 4 bases, with 12 bases sitting between them. This chain's CDR3 is CASSLQAAYNEQFF. CDR3 coding DNA: TGTGCCAGCAGTCTACAAGCGGCATACAATGAGCAGTTCTTC.

This clonotype appeared a few times. The rearrangement joins TRBV29-1 to TRBJ2-2, with D possibly being TRBD1 (6 bases). Trimming shortened V by 7 bases and J by 1 base, and 16 bases separated the two germline ends. Germline assignment: CDR1 SQVTM and CDR2 ANQGSEA. The CDR3 contains 15 residues. CDR3 in amino acids: CSAGHRAWNTGELFF. The CDR3 bases are TGCAGCGCCGGTCACAGGGCATGGAACACCGGGGAGCTGTTTTTT.

V is TRBV27 and J is TRBJ2-1, with 7 bases matching TRBD2. After removal of 2 bases from V and 9 bases from J, the junction contained 13 bases not matched to a gene. Germline values: CDR1 MNHEY, CDR2 SMNVEV (reference sequence). The CDR3 length is 16 residues. Written as DNA, the CDR3 is TGTGCCAGCAGTTTACCCCTAGCGGCCTCGCCCAGTGAGCAGTTCTTC. Translating it yields CASSLPLAASPSEQFF.

The CDR3, as DNA: TGTGCCAGCAGCTACATGGGGGGGGCCGATACTAACTATGGCTACACCTTC. Its protein product is CASSYMGGADTNYGYTF. The genes are TRBV7-3 and TRBJ1-2; tentatively, D is TRBD1 (6 bases). V was shortened by 4 bases and J by 0 bases, with 18 bases between the two germline ends. Germline lookup yields CDR1 SGHTA and CDR2 FQGTGA. This CDR3 contains 17 residues.

V and J are TRBV20-1 and TRBJ1-3; no clear D. Trimming removed 3 bases from V and 0 bases from J, with 15 bases in between. Germline assignment: CDR1 DFQATT and CDR2 SNEGSKA (reference sequence). The CDR3 extends over 16 amino acids. The CDR3: CSASPSDPSSGNTIYF. DNA for the CDR3: TGCAGTGCTAGTCCCAGCGATCCGTCCTCTGGAAACACCATATATTTT.

This clonotype occurred a few times. The chain carries TRBV12-3 or TRBV12-4 and TRBJ1-3; 7 bases line up with TRBD1. The CDR3 consists of 16 residues. V lost 5 bases, J lost 1 base, and 8 bases stayed unmatched. CDR3: CASSTGTAKSGNTIYF. The CDR3 DNA is TGTGCCAGCAGTACTGGGACAGCTAAATCTGGAAACACCATATATTTT.

V usage is TRBV14 and J usage is TRBJ2-1; no reliable D call. This CDR3 is built from 14 residues. With 2 bases removed from V and 7 bases from J, the gap between germline ends came to 12 bases. Germline values: CDR1 SGHDN, CDR2 FVKESK. The CDR3 reads CASSQNFPQNEQFF. The DNA of the CDR3 is TGTGCCAGCAGCCAAAACTTCCCACAGAATGAGCAGTTCTTC.

This clonotype has a handful of counts. The chain joins TRBV20-1 to TRBJ2-1; 11 bases line up with TRBD2. CDR3 size: 19 residues. Germline assignment: CDR1 DFQATT and CDR2 SNEGSKA (reference sequence). With V trimmed by 3 bases and J by 0 bases, 13 bases remained unmatched. The CDR3 is CSASPVSLAGGISYNEQFF. The CDR3 coding sequence is TGCAGTGCTAGTCCTGTATCGCTAGCGGGAGGAATCTCCTACAATGAGCAGTTCTTC.

This chain joins TRBV11-2 and TRBJ2-1; maybe TRBD1 (5 bases). Deletions cut 3 bases from V and 5 bases from J, with 14 bases between. The CDR3 consists of 15 residues. CDR1 is SGHAT and CDR2 is FQNNGV in the germline V gene. CDR3 residues: CASSFRPRGDNEQFF. The CDR3 nucleotides are TGTGCCAGCAGCTTCAGGCCAAGGGGCGACAATGAGCAGTTCTTC.

The chain carries TRBV5-6 and TRBJ1-6; tentative D call: TRBD1 (6 bases). V gave up 4 bases and J gave up 14 bases, with 25 bases separating them. Germline CDR1 is SGHDT and CDR2 is YYEEEE. CDR3 size: 16 residues. CDR3 DNA: TGTGCCAGCAGCCGTACCAGGGGAGGGACGTGGATGACCCTCCACTTT. It codes for CASSRTRGGTWMTLHF.

This clonotype appeared many times. This chain uses TRBV7-2 with TRBJ1-2; D gene ambiguous. The V end lost 5 bases, the J end lost 3 bases, and 4 bases lay between the germline ends. Germline CDR1 and CDR2: SGHTA and FQGNSA. The CDR3 loop spans 11 amino acids. The CDR3 DNA reads TGTGCCAGCAGCCCAGACTATGGCTACACCTTC. Amino acid sequence: CASSPDYGYTF.

The CDR3 spells CASSPWTTTDTEAFF. In DNA form, the CDR3 reads TGTGCCAGCAGCCCCTGGACGACGACGGACACTGAAGCTTTCTTT. V and J are TRBV7-9 and TRBJ1-1; no definite D call. V shed 5 bases and J shed 3 bases, with 16 bases lying between them. CDR1 is SEHNR and CDR2 is FQNEAQ in the germline V gene (reference sequence). CDR3 length equals 15 residues.